This T cell receptor (beta chain) was recovered during a study of CD8+ T cells in alopecia areata. Sequencing templates came from extracted RNA that was reverse transcribed into cDNA. Repertoires were generated with immunoSEQ multiplex PCR, while TCRdb's copy carries only in-frame clones and drops some. Of fewer than 150,000 clones in the sample, about four fifths are singletons; the top ten hold roughly 25%. Sample treatment: oral pan-JAK inhibitor, 5-10 mg twice daily. This clone is a singleton in its sample. Its cognate antigen is unknown. Findings and caveats of the study: Scalp clonality dropped significantly under tofacitinib, as did expanded CD8+ top-100 clones.

This receptor was taken from a human donor with alopecia areata. This specimen was CD8+ T cells sorted from blood, taken at week 4, from a patient treated with tofacitinib.

The CDR3 protein is CASSETQYF. CDR3 sequence (DNA): TGCGCCAGCAGTGAGACCCAGTACTTC. The rearrangement links TRBV5-1 to TRBJ2-5; D remains unclear. The germline CDR1 and CDR2 sequences are SGHRS and YFSETQ. The CDR3 extends over 9 amino acids. Trimming left V 5 bases short and J 5 bases short, with 1 base between.